This TCR beta chain derives from a study of T-cell reconstitution after alpha-beta-depleted transplantation in children. This clonotype showed up many times. The TCRbeta library was prepared with unique molecular identifiers. A single record per CDR3 protein comes from TCRdb applying MiXCR to the PCR reads. Of about 580,000 distinct CDR3 sequences listed, about 23% are singletons. This receptor was identified in a boy under two years old who had a stem cell transplant for acute myeloid leukemia, so the T cells may come from the graft donor. Sequencing was performed on PBMCs, mostly from graft donor cells, taken 360 days after TCRalphabeta/CD19-depleted stem cell transplant.

CDR3 loop: CATSDPLTSRGAFF. DNA of the CDR3: TGTGCCACCAGTGACCCACTTACTTCCCGGGGAGCTTTCTTT. The chain joins TRBV24-1 to TRBJ1-1; the D is unclear. Germline CDR1 reads KGHDR; CDR2 reads SFDVKD. Trimming cost V 4 bases and J 10 bases, with 18 bases left between them. The CDR3 contains 14 residues.